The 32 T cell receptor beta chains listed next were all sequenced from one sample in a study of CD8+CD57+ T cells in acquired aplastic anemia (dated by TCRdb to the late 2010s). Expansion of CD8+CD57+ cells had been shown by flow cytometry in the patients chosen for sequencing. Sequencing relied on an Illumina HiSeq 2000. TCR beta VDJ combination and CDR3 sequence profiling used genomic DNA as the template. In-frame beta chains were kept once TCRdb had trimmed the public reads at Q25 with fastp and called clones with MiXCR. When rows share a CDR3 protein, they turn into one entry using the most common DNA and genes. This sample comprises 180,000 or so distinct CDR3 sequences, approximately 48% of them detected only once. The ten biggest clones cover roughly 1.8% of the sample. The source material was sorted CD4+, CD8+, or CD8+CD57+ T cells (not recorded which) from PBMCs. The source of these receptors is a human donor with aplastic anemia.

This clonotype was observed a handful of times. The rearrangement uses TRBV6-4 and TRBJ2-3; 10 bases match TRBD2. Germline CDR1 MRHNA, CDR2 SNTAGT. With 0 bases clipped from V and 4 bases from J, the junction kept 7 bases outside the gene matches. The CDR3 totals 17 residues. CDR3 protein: CASSDSSGLAGADTQYF. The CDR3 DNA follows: TGTGCCAGCAGTGACTCCTCTGGGCTAGCGGGAGCAGATACGCAGTATTTT.

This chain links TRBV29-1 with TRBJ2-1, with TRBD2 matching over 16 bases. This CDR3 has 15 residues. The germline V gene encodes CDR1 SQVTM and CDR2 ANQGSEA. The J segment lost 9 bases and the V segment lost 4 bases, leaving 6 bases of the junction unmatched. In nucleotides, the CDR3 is TGCAGCGTTGCGGGACTAGCGGGGGGGTACGTTGAGCAGTTCTTC. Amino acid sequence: CSVAGLAGGYVEQFF.

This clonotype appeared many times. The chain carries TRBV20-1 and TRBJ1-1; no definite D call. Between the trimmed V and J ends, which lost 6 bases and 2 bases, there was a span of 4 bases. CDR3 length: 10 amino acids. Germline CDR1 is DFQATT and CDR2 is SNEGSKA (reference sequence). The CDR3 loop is CSASNTEAFF. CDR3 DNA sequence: TGCAGTGCCTCCAACACTGAAGCTTTCTTT.

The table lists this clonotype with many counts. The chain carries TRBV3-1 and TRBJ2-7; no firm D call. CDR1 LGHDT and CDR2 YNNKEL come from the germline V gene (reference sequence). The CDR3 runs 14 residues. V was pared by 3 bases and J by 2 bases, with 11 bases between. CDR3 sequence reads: CASSQDPNTYEQYF. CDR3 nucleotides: TGTGCCAGCAGCCAGGACCCTAATACCTACGAGCAGTACTTC.

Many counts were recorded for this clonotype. This CDR3 reads CAISGDRANTEAFF. The CDR3 coding sequence is TGTGCCATCAGTGGGGACAGGGCTAACACTGAAGCTTTCTTT. The chain carries TRBV10-3 and TRBJ1-1; 9 positions agree with TRBD1. This CDR3 spans 14 amino acids. V shed 4 bases and J 2 bases; nucleotides not matched to a gene: 2. Germline V CDR1 and CDR2: ENHRY, SYGVKD.

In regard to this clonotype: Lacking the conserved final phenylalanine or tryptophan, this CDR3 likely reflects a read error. In DNA, the CDR3 is TGTGCCAGCAGTTTACCGGTTGACGCTGAAGCTTTCTTA. Its translation: CASSLPVDAEAFL. The V call is TRBV10-3, the J call TRBJ1-1; D call uncertain. The CDR3 is 13 residues long. Germline-derived CDR1 and CDR2 are ENHRY and SYGVKD.

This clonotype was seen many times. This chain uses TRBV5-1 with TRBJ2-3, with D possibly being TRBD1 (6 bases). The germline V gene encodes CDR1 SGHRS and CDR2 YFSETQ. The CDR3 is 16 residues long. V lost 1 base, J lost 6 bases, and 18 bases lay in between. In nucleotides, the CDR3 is TGCGCCAGCAGCTTGCCCAGGGGTGGAAGGGGCGATACGCAGTATTTT. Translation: CASSLPRGGRGDTQYF.

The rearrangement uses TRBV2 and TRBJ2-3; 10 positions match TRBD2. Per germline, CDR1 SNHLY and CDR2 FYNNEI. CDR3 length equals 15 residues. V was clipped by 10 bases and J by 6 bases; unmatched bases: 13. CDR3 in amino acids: CAIPGTSDLADTQYF. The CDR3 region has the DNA TGTGCCATCCCAGGGACTAGCGACTTAGCCGATACGCAGTATTTT.

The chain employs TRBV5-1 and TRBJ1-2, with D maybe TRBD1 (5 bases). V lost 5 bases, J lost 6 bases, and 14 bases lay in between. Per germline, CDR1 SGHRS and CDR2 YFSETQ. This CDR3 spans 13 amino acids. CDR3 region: CASRWWGEDGYTF. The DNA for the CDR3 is TGCGCCAGCAGATGGTGGGGGGAGGATGGCTACACCTTC.

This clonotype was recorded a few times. DNA of the CDR3: TGCGCCAGCAGCTTGGCCAGGGTCCTGATAGAGACCCAGTACTTC. This sequence encodes CASSLARVLIETQYF. The V gene is TRBV5-1, the J gene TRBJ2-5, with D possibly TRBD1 on 5 matching bases. The germline V and J ends were trimmed by 0 bases and 4 bases, with 13 bases remaining between them. The length of the CDR3 is 15 residues. Germline V lookup: CDR1 SGHRS, CDR2 YFSETQ.

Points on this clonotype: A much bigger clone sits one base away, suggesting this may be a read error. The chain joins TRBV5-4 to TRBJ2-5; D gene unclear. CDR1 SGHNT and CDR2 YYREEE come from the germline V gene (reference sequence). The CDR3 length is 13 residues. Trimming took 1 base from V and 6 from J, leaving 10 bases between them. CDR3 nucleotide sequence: TGTGCCAGCAGCTTGCCACCGGTACAGACCCAGTACTTC. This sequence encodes CASSLPPVQTQYF.

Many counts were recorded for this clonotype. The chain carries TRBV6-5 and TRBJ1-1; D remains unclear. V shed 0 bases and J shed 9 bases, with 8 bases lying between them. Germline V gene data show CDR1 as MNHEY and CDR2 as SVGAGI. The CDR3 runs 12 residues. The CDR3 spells CASSYSSEKAFF. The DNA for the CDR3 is TGTGCCAGCAGTTACTCCTCAGAAAAAGCTTTCTTT.

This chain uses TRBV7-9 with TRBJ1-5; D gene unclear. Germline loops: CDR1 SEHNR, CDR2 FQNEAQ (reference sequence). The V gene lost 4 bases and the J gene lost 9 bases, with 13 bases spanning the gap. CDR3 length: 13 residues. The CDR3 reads CASSSSDDAPQHF. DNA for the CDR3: TGTGCCAGCAGCTCCTCCGACGATGCGCCCCAGCATTTT.

The CDR3 DNA follows: TGTGCCAGCAGCGTAGGCGAAAACGAGCAGTTCTTC. Translation: CASSVGENEQFF. The chain joins TRBV9 to TRBJ2-1; no firm D call. The germline V gene has CDR1 SGDLS and CDR2 YYNGEE. The CDR3 has 12 residues. Trimming stripped 0 bases from V and 10 bases from J, with 8 bases between.

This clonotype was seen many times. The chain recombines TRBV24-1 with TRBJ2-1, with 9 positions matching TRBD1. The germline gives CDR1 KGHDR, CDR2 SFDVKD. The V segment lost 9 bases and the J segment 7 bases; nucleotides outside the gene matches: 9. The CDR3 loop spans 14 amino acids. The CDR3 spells CATQDRGLRNEQFF. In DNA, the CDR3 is TGTGCCACCCAGGACAGGGGTCTTCGGAATGAGCAGTTCTTC.

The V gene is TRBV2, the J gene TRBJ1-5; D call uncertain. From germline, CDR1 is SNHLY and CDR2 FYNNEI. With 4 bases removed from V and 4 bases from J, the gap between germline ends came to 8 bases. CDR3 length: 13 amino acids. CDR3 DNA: TGTGCCAGCAGTGTTTTTAGTAATCAGCCCCAGCATTTT. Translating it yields CASSVFSNQPQHF.

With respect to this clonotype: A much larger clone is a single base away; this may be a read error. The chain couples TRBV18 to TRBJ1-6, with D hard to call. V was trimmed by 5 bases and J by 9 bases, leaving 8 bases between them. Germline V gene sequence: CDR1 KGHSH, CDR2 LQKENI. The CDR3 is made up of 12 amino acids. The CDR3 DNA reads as TGTGCCAGCTCATCCTACGGTTCACCCCTCCACTTT. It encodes CASSSYGSPLHF. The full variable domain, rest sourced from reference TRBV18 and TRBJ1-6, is NAGVMQNPRHLVRRRGQEARLRCSPMKGHSHVYWYRQLPEEGLKFMVYLQKENIIDESGMPKERFSAEFPKEGPSILRIQQVVRGDSAAYFCASSSYGSPLHFGNGTRLTVT.

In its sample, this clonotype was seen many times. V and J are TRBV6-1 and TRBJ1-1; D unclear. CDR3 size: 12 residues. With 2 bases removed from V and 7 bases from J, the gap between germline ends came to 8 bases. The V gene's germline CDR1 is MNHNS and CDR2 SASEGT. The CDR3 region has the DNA TGTGCCAGCAGTGAAACGATCGGTGAAGCTTTCTTT. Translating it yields CASSETIGEAFF.

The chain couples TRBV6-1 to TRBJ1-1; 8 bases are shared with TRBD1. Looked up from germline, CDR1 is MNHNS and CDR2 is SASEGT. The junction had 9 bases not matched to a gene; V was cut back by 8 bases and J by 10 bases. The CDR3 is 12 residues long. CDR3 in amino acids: CASLRDRLGAFF. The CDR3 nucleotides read TGTGCCAGCCTCCGGGACAGGTTGGGAGCTTTCTTT.

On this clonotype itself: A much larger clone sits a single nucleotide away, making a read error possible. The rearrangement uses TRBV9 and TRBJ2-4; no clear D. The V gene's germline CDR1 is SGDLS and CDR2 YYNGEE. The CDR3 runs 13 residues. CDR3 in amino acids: CASSVEPKNTQYF. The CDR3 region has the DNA TGTGCCAGCAGCGTAGAGCCCAAAAACACTCAGTACTTC.

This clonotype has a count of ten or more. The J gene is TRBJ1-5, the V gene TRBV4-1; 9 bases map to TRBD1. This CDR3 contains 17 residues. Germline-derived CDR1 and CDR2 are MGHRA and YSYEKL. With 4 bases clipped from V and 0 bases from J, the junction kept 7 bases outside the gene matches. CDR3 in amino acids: CASSLRDREYSNQPQHF. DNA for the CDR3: TGCGCCAGCAGCCTCAGGGACAGGGAATATAGCAATCAGCCCCAGCATTTT.

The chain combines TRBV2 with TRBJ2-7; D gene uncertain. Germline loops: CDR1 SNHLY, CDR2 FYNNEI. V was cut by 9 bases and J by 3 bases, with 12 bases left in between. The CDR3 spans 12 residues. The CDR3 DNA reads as TGTGCCAGTAGTCCGGACCTCTACGAGCAGTACTTC. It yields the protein CASSPDLYEQYF.

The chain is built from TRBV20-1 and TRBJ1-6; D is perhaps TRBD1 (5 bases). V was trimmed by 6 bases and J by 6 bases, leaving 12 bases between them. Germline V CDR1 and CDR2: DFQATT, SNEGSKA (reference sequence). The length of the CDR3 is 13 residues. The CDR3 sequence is CSANLRVNSPLHF. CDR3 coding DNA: TGCAGTGCGAACCTCAGGGTTAATTCACCCCTCCACTTT.

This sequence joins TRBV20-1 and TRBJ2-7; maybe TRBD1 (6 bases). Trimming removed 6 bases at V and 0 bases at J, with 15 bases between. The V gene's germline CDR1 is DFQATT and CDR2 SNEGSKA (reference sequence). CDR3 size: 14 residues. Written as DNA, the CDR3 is TGCAGTGCCAGACAGGTGAGGAGCTCCTACGAGCAGTACTTC. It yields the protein CSARQVRSSYEQYF.

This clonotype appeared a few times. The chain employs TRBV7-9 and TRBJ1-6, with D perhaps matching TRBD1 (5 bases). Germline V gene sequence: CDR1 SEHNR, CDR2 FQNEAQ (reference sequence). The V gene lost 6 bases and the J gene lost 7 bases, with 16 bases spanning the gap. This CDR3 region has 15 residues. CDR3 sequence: CASRSSGPSNSPLHF. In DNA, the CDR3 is TGTGCCAGCAGGTCCTCGGGACCGTCAAATTCACCCCTCCACTTT.

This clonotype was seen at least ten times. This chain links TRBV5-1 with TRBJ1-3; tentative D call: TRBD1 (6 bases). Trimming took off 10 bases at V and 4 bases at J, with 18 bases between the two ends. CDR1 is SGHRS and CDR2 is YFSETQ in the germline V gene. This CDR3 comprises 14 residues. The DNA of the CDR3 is TGCGCCTCCTCCTCGGGGGGCTCGGGAAACACCATATATTTT. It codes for CASSSGGSGNTIYF.

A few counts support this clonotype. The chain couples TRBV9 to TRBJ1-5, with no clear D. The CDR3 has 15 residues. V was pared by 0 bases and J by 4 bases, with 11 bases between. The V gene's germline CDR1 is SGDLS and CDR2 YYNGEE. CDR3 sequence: CASSVDSFENQPQHF. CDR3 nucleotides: TGTGCCAGCAGCGTAGATTCCTTTGAGAATCAGCCCCAGCATTTT.

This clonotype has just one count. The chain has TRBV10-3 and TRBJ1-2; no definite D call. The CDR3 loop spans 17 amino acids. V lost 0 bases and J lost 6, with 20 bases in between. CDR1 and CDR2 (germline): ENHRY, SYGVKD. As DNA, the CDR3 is TGTGCCATCAGTGAGTCACTGGTTCTTACGGGGAGCGATGGCTACACCTTC. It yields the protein CAISESLVLTGSDGYTF.

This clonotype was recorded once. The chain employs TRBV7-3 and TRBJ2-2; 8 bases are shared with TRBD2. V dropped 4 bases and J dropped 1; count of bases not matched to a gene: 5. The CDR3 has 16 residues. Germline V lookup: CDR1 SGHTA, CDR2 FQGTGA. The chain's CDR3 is CASSSRAGENTGELFF. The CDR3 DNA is TGTGCCAGCAGCTCCCGAGCGGGGGAGAACACCGGGGAGCTGTTTTTT.

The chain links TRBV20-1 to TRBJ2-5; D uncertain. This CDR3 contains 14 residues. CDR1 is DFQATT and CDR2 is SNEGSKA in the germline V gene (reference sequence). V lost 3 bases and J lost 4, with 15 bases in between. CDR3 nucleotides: TGCAGTGCTAGGCCCGCTAGAACATTAGAGACCCAGTACTTC. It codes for CSARPARTLETQYF.

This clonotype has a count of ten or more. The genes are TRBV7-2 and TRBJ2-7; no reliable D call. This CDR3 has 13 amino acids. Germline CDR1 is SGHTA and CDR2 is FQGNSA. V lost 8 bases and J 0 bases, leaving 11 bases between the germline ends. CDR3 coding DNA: TGTGCCAGCTTAGGTCCAAACTCCTACGAGCAGTACTTC. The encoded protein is CASLGPNSYEQYF.

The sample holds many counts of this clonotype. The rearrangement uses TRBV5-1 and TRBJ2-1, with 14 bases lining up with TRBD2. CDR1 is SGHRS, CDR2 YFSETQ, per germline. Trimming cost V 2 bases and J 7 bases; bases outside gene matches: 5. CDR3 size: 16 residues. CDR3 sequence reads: CASSLAGTSGRNEQFF. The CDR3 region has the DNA TGCGCCAGCAGCTTAGCCGGGACTAGCGGGAGAAATGAGCAGTTCTTC.